The 30 T cell receptor beta chains below were found in one sample sequenced in a study of regulatory T cells in long-lasting Graves disease. Time point indicated: newly diagnosed GD, antithyroid drugs for less than 3 months. Extracted PBMC RNA gave rise to the TCR library. The TCR beta library used iRepertoire HTBI primers with Arm-PCR amplification of CDR3. TCRdb reanalysed the multiplex PCR reads using MiXCR and keeps one entry per CDR3 protein. The sample shows more than 450,000 distinct CDR3 sequences, approximately 12% of them seen only once. The same specimen was also included in a second study, on T cells in Graves' hyperthyroidism and ophthalmopathy.

The input for sequencing was peripheral blood mononuclear cells (PBMCs), taken at new diagnosis, from a patient treated with antithyroid drugs. The receptors shown here come from a woman aged 25 to 45 with Graves disease.

The chain joins TRBV6-1 to TRBJ2-1, with D perhaps TRBD2 (6 bases). This CDR3 has 13 amino acids. V lost 5 bases to trimming and J lost 10 bases, with 15 bases between them. The V gene's germline CDR1 is MNHNS and CDR2 SASEGT. The CDR3 coding sequence is TGTGCCAGCAGTCCACCTGGCGGACTAGAGCAGTTCTTC. Encoded protein: CASSPPGGLEQFF.

The rearrangement links TRBV18 to TRBJ2-1; TRBD2 matches at 7 bases. The CDR3 extends over 16 amino acids. After removal of 6 bases from V and 7 bases from J, the junction contained 15 bases not matched to a gene. CDR1 is KGHSH and CDR2 is LQKENI in the germline V gene. The CDR3 DNA sequence: TGTGCCAGCTCCCCCCCCAGACCAGGGCGGGGGAATGAGCAGTTCTTC. It encodes CASSPPRPGRGNEQFF.

This clonotype was found many times. The rearrangement links TRBV20-1 to TRBJ2-2; 9 positions agree with TRBD2. Germline CDR1 and CDR2: DFQATT and SNEGSKA (reference sequence). This CDR3 is built from 14 residues. With 6 bases clipped from V and 9 bases from J, the junction kept 11 bases outside the gene matches. This CDR3 reads CSASTGLAKRELFF. CDR3 nucleotide sequence: TGCAGTGCCTCGACGGGACTAGCAAAGAGGGAGCTGTTTTTT.

This clonotype appeared many times. The chain is built from TRBV5-6 and TRBJ1-6, with D perhaps matching TRBD1 (6 bases). V was cut by 0 bases and J by 7 bases, with 14 bases left in between. CDR1 is SGHDT and CDR2 is YYEEEE in the germline V gene. There are 16 residues in the CDR3. The CDR3 sequence is CASSLDPGRGNSPLHF. Here the CDR3 DNA reads TGTGCCAGCAGCTTGGATCCCGGCAGGGGCAATTCACCCCTCCACTTT.

This clonotype was detected a few times. The chain links TRBV6-1 to TRBJ1-1; 9 bases agree with TRBD1. The CDR3 is 13 amino acids. The germline CDR1 and CDR2 sequences are MNHNS and SASEGT. Germline trimming cut 7 bases from V and 10 bases from J; bases unmatched to any gene: 10. The CDR3 nucleotides read TGTGCCAGCACCTCCCGGGACAGGGCGGCAGCTTTCTTT. Encoded protein: CASTSRDRAAAFF.

This clonotype was recorded many times. The chain joins TRBV20-1 to TRBJ1-1; 7 bases match TRBD1. CDR3 length: 14 residues. Germline assignment: CDR1 DFQATT and CDR2 SNEGSKA (reference sequence). V lost 3 bases and J lost 3; bases outside the gene matches: 7. CDR3 DNA sequence: TGCAGTGCTAGTAATCAGGGGGGAGACACTGAAGCTTTCTTT. This translates into CSASNQGGDTEAFF.

This clonotype was picked up many times. The rearrangement uses TRBV4-3 and TRBJ2-5; 12 bases fit TRBD2. This CDR3 is 18 amino acids long. Germline lookup yields CDR1 LGHNA and CDR2 YSLEER. V shed 5 bases, J shed 5 bases, and the junction held 15 bases outside the gene matches. The CDR3 DNA sequence: TGCGCCAGCAGCAAATCTGCTCTTTCGACTAGCGGGAGTGAGACCCAGTACTTC. It specifies CASSKSALSTSGSETQYF.

This clonotype appeared a few times. CDR3 in DNA: TGCAGTGCCAGAACCGCGGGACTAGCGATTTCCTACAATGAGCAGTTCTTC. As protein: CSARTAGLAISYNEQFF. This sequence joins TRBV20-1 and TRBJ2-1; TRBD2 matches 10 bases. This CDR3 region has 17 residues. Germline V gene lookup returns CDR1 DFQATT and CDR2 SNEGSKA (reference sequence). V shed 6 bases, J shed 1 base, and the junction held 12 bases outside the gene matches.

In this sample, this clonotype turned up a few times. The V gene is TRBV11-3, the J gene TRBJ2-7; D tentatively reads TRBD1 or TRBD2 (5 bases each). Trimming cost V 5 bases and J 6 bases, with 20 bases left between them. Germline V gene sequence: CDR1 SGHNT, CDR2 YENEEA. The CDR3 covers 15 residues. The CDR3 reads CASSRLDLRGAEQYF. In DNA, the CDR3 is TGTGCCAGCAGCCGCTTGGACCTCCGGGGCGCCGAGCAGTACTTC. The variable domain in full, completed from reference TRBV11-3 and TRBJ2-7, reads EAGVVQSPRYKIIEKKQPVAFWCNPISGHNTLYWYLQNLGQGPELLIRYENEEAVDDSQLPKDRFSAERLKGVDSTLKIQPAELGDSAVYLCASSRLDLRGAEQYFGPGTRLTVT.

There are many counts of this clonotype. This rearrangement joins TRBV6-1 to TRBJ2-2; D perhaps matches TRBD1 (6 bases). V lost 2 bases and J 5 bases, leaving 12 bases between the germline ends. CDR1 is MNHNS and CDR2 is SASEGT in the germline V gene. CDR3 size: 15 residues. The CDR3 loop reads CASSEPGTRTGELFF. The CDR3 DNA reads TGTGCCAGCAGTGAACCGGGGACAAGAACCGGGGAGCTGTTTTTT.

This clonotype appeared a few times. The chain has TRBV5-4 and TRBJ2-2; the D gene could be TRBD1 or TRBD2 (5 bases each). The CDR3 spans 16 residues. Trimming pared 1 base from V and 6 bases from J, leaving 16 bases between. The germline CDR1 and CDR2 sequences are SGHNT and YYREEE (reference sequence). The DNA for the CDR3 is TGTGCCAGCAGCTTGAGGCAGGGACGAGGGTCCGGGGAGCTGTTTTTT. Translating gives CASSLRQGRGSGELFF.

The V and J genes are TRBV4-1 and TRBJ2-1; TRBD2 is a possible D gene (5 bases). This CDR3 has 15 amino acids. Germline V gene sequence: CDR1 MGHRA, CDR2 YSYEKL. V was trimmed by 1 base and J by 5 bases, leaving 12 bases between them. The CDR3, as DNA: TGCGCCAGCAGCCAAGTAGAACTTAGCGACAATGAGCAGTTCTTC. Its translation is CASSQVELSDNEQFF.

V is TRBV14 and J is TRBJ2-1; D uncertain. The germline V and J ends were trimmed by 5 bases and 0 bases, with 20 bases remaining between them. This CDR3 is 18 amino acids long. The germline V gene has CDR1 SGHDN and CDR2 FVKESK. CDR3 DNA sequence: TGTGCCAGCAGCTCATTTCCGCGAGAGATTAGCTCCTACAATGAGCAGTTCTTC. Translation gives CASSSFPREISSYNEQFF.

The rearrangement joins TRBV28 to TRBJ1-4; D remains unclear. The CDR3 is 14 residues long. Trimming pared 7 bases from V and 7 bases from J, leaving 16 bases between. Germline V gives CDR1 MDHEN, CDR2 SYDVKM. Written as DNA, the CDR3 is TGTGCCAGCAACCCACAGCGCGTCGGTGAAAAACTGTTTTTT. Its translation is CASNPQRVGEKLFF. Variable domain in full (rest from reference TRBV28 and TRBJ1-4): DVKVTQSSRYLVKRTGEKVFLECVQDMDHENMFWYRQDPGLGLRLIYFSYDVKMKEKGDIPEGYSVSREKKERFSLILESASTNQTSMYLCASNPQRVGEKLFFGSGTQLSVL.

This clonotype was observed at least ten times. The chain employs TRBV12-5 and TRBJ2-3; D is perhaps TRBD1 or TRBD2 (5 bases each). Germline assignment: CDR1 LGHNT and CDR2 FRNRAP. This CDR3 is 18 amino acids long. Trimming left V 1 base short and J 3 bases short, with 20 bases between. The CDR3 DNA sequence: TGTGCTAGTGGTTTGGCCCGCCGGGGCAGAATGATGACAGATACGCAGTATTTT. Translated: CASGLARRGRMMTDTQYF.

V is TRBV9 and J is TRBJ1-6, with 8 bases lining up with TRBD1. CDR3 length: 17 amino acids. Germline values: CDR1 SGDLS, CDR2 YYNGEE. The J segment lost 6 bases and the V segment lost 4 bases, leaving 12 bases of the junction unmatched. CDR3 region: CASSPYRGTGLNSPLHF. CDR3 in DNA: TGTGCCAGCAGCCCCTATAGAGGGACAGGTCTTAATTCACCCCTCCACTTT.

This clonotype was detected many times. The chain joins TRBV18 to TRBJ2-3; D gene ambiguous. Per germline, CDR1 KGHSH and CDR2 LQKENI. The CDR3 consists of 14 residues. Trimming stripped 2 bases from V and 4 bases from J, with 10 bases between. The CDR3 sequence: CASSPGSLADTQYF. As DNA, the CDR3 is TGTGCCAGCTCACCAGGGTCCCTCGCAGATACGCAGTATTTT.

The chain employs TRBV9 and TRBJ1-5; D call uncertain. Germline assignment: CDR1 SGDLS and CDR2 YYNGEE. CDR3 length equals 14 residues. V was trimmed by 3 bases and J by 10 bases, leaving 17 bases between them. Here the CDR3 reads CASSAVLSIDPQHF. The CDR3, as DNA: TGTGCCAGCAGCGCAGTATTAAGTATAGATCCCCAGCATTTT.

The table lists this clonotype with many counts. An end of the junction differs from the germline gene, which may be a read error. V is TRBV6-5 and J is TRBJ2-7; either TRBD1 or TRBD2 may fit D (5 bases each). The length of the CDR3 is 15 residues. The germline CDR1 and CDR2 sequences are MNHEY and SVGAGI. In DNA, the CDR3 is TGTGCCAGCAGTTACTCCACCGGGACGGACCTTCCCCCTACCTTC. Encoded protein: CASSYSTGTDLPPTF.

This clonotype has at least ten counts. V usage is TRBV6-1 and J usage is TRBJ2-4, with 7 nucleotides matching TRBD1. The closer fit of TRBJ2-5 to the DNA end suggests the J call may be wrong. Looked up from germline, CDR1 is MNHNS and CDR2 is SASEGT. The CDR3 length is 14 residues. CDR3 sequence (DNA): TGTGCCAGCAGTAAAAGACAGGGTGGGGAGACCCAGTACTTC. Its protein product is CASSKRQGGETQYF.

A few counts support this clonotype. This chain connects TRBV18 to TRBJ2-1, with TRBD2 as a possible D gene (5 bases). Near its end, the DNA agrees better with TRBJ2-5, so the J call may be wrong. There are 16 residues in the CDR3. CDR1 and CDR2 from the germline V gene are KGHSH and LQKENI. CDR3 DNA sequence: TGTGCCAGCTCACCGACAAGACGGACTCTCCAAGAGACCCAGTACTTC. Its translation: CASSPTRRTLQETQYF.

This clonotype was counted ten times or more. The rearrangement joins TRBV11-3 to TRBJ1-1, with D maybe TRBD1 (5 bases). Germline assignment: CDR1 SGHNT and CDR2 YENEEA. With 1 base removed from V and 0 bases from J, the gap between germline ends came to 9 bases. The CDR3 runs to 15 residues. The CDR3 DNA is TGTGCCAGCAGCTTAGGGGGCCTCATGAACACTGAAGCTTTCTTT. Encoded protein: CASSLGGLMNTEAFF.

The V call is TRBV19, the J call TRBJ2-7, with no clear D. This CDR3 region has 15 residues. Germline CDR1 LNHDA, CDR2 SQIVND (reference sequence). V was cut by 0 bases and J by 2 bases, with 11 bases left in between. CDR3 sequence reads: CASSIDNIPAYEQYF. The DNA of the CDR3 is TGTGCCAGTAGTATAGATAATATTCCAGCCTACGAGCAGTACTTC. The variable domain in full, completed from reference TRBV19 and TRBJ2-7, reads DGGITQSPKYLFRKEGQNVTLSCEQNLNHDAMYWYRQDPGQGLRLIYYSQIVNDFQKGDIAEGYSVSREKKESFPLTVTSAQKNPTAFYLCASSIDNIPAYEQYFGPGTRLTVT.

This clonotype has ten or more counts. The genes are TRBV2 and TRBJ1-2; D is unclear. Germline CDR1 reads SNHLY; CDR2 reads FYNNEI. Deletions cut 4 bases from V and 4 bases from J, with 4 bases between. The CDR3 has 11 amino acids. As DNA, the CDR3 is TGTGCCAGCAGTGGTTTCTATGGCTACACCTTC. Its translation: CASSGFYGYTF.

With respect to this clonotype: Since a much larger clone is just one base distant, this may be a read error. The chain combines TRBV6-2 or TRBV6-3 with TRBJ2-7, with 7 bases lining up with TRBD2. The V gene end was trimmed by 5 bases and the J gene end by 0 bases; junction bases not matched to a gene: 10. CDR3 size: 16 residues. Germline-derived CDR1 and CDR2 are MNHEY and SVGEGT. CDR3: CASSPAVLAASYEQYF. The CDR3 nucleotides read TGTGCCAGCAGTCCCGCCGTCCTAGCGGCCTCCTACGAGCAGTACTTC.

This clonotype occurred a few times. DNA for the CDR3: TGTGCCAGCAGCTCAGCCCAGGGACAGTCCTACAATGAGCAGTTCTTC. This encodes CASSSAQGQSYNEQFF. The V and J genes are TRBV7-9 and TRBJ2-1; 7 bases match TRBD1. The CDR3 spans 16 residues. Germline V gene data show CDR1 as SEHNR and CDR2 as FQNEAQ (reference sequence). Unmatched junction bases numbered 7, after V lost 4 bases and J lost 1 base.

This clonotype was counted many times. V is TRBV5-1 and J is TRBJ1-1; no definite D call. CDR1 SGHRS and CDR2 YFSETQ come from the germline V gene. CDR3 length equals 13 residues. Deletions cut 2 bases from V and 7 bases from J, with 12 bases between. CDR3 DNA sequence: TGCGCCAGCAGCTTAGACTCAAGTCTTGAAGCTTTCTTT. Translation: CASSLDSSLEAFF.

The genes are TRBV18 and TRBJ1-2; D ambiguous. The CDR3 contains 15 residues. V lost 1 base and J lost 2, with 11 bases in between. From germline, CDR1 is KGHSH and CDR2 LQKENI. The CDR3 loop is CASSPQPASNYGYTF. CDR3 in DNA: TGTGCCAGCTCACCACAACCAGCCTCCAACTATGGCTACACCTTC.

This clonotype came up many times. This chain links TRBV4-2 with TRBJ1-4; D not resolved. V was clipped by 3 bases and J by 4 bases, with 12 bases between them. This CDR3 has 15 amino acids. Germline CDR1 is LGHNA and CDR2 is YNFKEQ. The CDR3 reads CASSHRRKDNEKLFF. CDR3 DNA: TGTGCCAGCAGCCATCGGAGGAAGGATAATGAAAAACTGTTTTTT.

This clonotype was seen at least ten times. The chain combines TRBV12-3 or TRBV12-4 with TRBJ1-2; TRBD1 matches 10 bases. The CDR3 is 14 residues long. Trimming at V came to 2 bases and at J to 8 bases, leaving 5 bases not matched to a gene. The CDR3 spells CASSLIGQGGGYTF. The CDR3 DNA reads as TGTGCCAGCAGTTTAATAGGACAGGGGGGCGGCTACACCTTC.